This TCR beta chain was recorded in a study of follicular helper T cells after annual influenza vaccination. Study information: Days 0, 7 and 28 post-vaccination were the blood draw times. Across the 2013-2014, 2014-2015 and 2015-2016 vaccination seasons, some subjects were resampled.

A single count supports this clone. The antigen is unknown. This CDR3 spans 16 amino acids. Trimming took off 3 bases at V and 9 bases at J, with 23 bases between the two ends. Germline loops: CDR1 KGHSH, CDR2 LQKENI. Study-wide points: Day 7 ICOS+CD38+ clones later appeared mostly in ICOS-CD38- cTfh.

The method was immunoSEQ multiplex PCR; TCRdb's version includes in-frame clones alone and lacks a portion of them. The table shows 4,000 to 4,500 clones, with roughly four fifths occurring only once. This sample's time point: 2015-2016 season, 7 days after influenza vaccination. ICOS+CD38+ and ICOS-CD38- fractions were sorted from non-naive CD4+CXCR5+PD-1+ cells. This sample comprised CXCR5+ CD38- circulating T follicular helper cells from blood, obtained 7 days after influenza vaccination. The subset denotes: circulating Tfh, non-naive CD4+CXCR5+PD-1+ (ICOS+CD38+ or ICOS-CD38-). The chain has TRBV18 and TRBJ2-5; D assignment may be TRBD1 or TRBD2 (7 bases each). The receptor was derived from an adult who received the influenza vaccine. The CDR3: CASSPDADRDRGAQYF. The CDR3 DNA reads TGTGCCAGCTCACCCGATGCTGACAGGGACCGGGGGGCCCAGTACTTC.